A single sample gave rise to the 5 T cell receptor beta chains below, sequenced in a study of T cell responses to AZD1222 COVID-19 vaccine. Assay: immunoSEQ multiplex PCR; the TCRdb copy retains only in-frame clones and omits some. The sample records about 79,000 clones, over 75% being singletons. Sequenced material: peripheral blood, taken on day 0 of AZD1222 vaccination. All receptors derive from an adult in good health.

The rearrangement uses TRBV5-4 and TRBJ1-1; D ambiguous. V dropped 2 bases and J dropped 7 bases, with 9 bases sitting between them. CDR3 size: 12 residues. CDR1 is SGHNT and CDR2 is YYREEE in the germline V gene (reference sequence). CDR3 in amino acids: CASSFSPFEAFF. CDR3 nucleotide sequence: TGTGCCAGCAGCTTTAGCCCTTTTGAAGCTTTCTTT.

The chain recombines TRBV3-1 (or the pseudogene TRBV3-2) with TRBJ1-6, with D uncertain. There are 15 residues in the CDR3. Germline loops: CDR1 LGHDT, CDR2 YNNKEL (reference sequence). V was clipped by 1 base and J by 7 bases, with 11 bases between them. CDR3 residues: CASSQGLGTNSPLHF. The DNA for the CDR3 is TGTGCCAGCAGCCAAGGGCTGGGAACGAATTCACCCCTCCACTTT.

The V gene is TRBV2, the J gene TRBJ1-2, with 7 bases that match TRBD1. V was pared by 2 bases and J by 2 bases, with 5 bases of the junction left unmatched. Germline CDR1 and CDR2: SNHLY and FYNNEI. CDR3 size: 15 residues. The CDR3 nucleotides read TGTGCCAGCAGTGAAAGCGGACAGGCGAACTATGGCTACACCTTC. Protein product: CASSESGQANYGYTF.

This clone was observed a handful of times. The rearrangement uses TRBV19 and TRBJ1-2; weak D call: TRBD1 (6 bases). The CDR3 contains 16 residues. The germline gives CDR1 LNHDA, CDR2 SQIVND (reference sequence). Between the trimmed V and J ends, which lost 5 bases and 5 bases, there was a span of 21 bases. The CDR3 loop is CASSLGLGAAGYGYTF. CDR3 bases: TGTGCCAGTAGTCTCGGGTTGGGGGCTGCAGGGTATGGCTACACCTTC.

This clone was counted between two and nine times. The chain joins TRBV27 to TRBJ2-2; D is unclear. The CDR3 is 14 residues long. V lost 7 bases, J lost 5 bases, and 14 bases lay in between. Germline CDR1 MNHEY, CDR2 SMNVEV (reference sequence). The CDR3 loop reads CASTFIAGTGELFF. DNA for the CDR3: TGTGCCAGCACTTTTATAGCCGGAACCGGGGAGCTGTTTTTT.